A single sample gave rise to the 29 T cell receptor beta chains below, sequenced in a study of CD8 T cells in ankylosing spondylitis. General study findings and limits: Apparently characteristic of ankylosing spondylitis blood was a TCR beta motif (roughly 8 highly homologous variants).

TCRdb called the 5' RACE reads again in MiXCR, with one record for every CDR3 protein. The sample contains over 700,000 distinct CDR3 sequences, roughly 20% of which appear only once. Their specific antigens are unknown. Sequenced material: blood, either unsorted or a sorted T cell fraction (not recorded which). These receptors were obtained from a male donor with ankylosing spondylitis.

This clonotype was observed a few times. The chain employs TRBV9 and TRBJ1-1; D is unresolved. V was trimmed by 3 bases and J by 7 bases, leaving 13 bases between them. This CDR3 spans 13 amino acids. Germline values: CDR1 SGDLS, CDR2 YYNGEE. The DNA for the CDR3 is TGTGCCAGCAGCGAGGCCCCGGGCGGTGAAGCTTTCTTT. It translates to CASSEAPGGEAFF.

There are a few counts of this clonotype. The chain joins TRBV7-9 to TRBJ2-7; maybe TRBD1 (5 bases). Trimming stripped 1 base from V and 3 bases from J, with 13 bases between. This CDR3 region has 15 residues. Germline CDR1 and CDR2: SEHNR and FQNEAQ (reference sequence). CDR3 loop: CASSLVLGQRYEQYF. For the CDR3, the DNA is TGTGCCAGCAGCTTAGTCTTAGGACAACGCTACGAGCAGTACTTC.

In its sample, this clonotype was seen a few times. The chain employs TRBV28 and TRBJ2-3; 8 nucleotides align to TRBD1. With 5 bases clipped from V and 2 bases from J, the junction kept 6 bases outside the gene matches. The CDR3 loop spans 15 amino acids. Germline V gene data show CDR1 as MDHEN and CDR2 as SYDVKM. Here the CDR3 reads CASSIRTGYTDTQYF. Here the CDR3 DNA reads TGTGCCAGCAGTATCAGGACAGGGTACACAGATACGCAGTATTTT.

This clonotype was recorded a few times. The chain's CDR3 is CASSSVRIVYGHGFDGYTF. The CDR3 DNA sequence: TGTGCCAGCAGCTCAGTAAGGATCGTTTACGGACATGGTTTTGATGGCTACACCTTC. The chain employs TRBV11-2 and TRBJ1-2; TRBD1 might be the D (5 bases). Germline-derived CDR1 and CDR2 are SGHAT and FQNNGV. This CDR3 contains 19 residues. V shed 4 bases and J shed 6 bases, with 30 bases lying between them.

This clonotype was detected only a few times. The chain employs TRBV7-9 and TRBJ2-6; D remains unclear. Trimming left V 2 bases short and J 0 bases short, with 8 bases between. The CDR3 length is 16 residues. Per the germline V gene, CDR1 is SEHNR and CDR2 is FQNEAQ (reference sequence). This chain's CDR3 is CASSLHGHSGANVLTF. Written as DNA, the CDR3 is TGTGCCAGCAGCTTACATGGTCACTCTGGGGCCAACGTCCTGACTTTC.

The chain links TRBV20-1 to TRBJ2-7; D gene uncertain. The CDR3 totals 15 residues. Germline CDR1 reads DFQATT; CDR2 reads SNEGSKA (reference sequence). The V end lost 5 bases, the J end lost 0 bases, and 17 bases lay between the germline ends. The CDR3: CSAVDRKKSSYEQYF. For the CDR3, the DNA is TGCAGTGCTGTAGACCGGAAAAAGAGCTCCTACGAGCAGTACTTC.

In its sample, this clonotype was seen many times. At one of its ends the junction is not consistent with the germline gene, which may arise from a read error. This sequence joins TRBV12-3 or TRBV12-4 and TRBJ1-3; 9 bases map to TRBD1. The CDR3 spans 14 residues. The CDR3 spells CASSRTGQGNTIYF. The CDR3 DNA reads TGTGCCAGCAGCCGGACGGGACAGGGAAATACCATATATTTT.

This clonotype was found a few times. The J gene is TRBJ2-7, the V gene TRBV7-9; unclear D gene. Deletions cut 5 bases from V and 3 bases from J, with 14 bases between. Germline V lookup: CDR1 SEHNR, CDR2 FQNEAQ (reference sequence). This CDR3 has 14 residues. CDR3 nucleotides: TGTGCCAGCAGCCACGGTGGTGTGAGCTACGAGCAGTACTTC. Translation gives CASSHGGVSYEQYF.

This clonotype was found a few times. In DNA form, the CDR3 reads TGTGCCAGCAGTCTGGGGTTCGGACAGGATTCCTCACCCCTCCACTTT. Protein product: CASSLGFGQDSSPLHF. The chain combines TRBV12-3 or TRBV12-4 with TRBJ1-6; 7 positions match TRBD1. CDR3 length: 16 amino acids. The V segment lost 5 bases and the J segment 10 bases; nucleotides outside the gene matches: 14.

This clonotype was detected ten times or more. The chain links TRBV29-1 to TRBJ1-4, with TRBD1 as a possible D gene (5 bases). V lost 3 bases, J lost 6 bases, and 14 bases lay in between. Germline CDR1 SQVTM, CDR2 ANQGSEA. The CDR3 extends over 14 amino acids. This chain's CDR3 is CSVEGTEDDEKLFF. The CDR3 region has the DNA TGCAGCGTTGAGGGGACCGAGGACGATGAAAAACTGTTTTTT.

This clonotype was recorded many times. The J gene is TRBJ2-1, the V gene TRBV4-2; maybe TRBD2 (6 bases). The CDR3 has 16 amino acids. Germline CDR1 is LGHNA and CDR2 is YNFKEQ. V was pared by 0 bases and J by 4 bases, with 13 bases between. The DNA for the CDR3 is TGTGCCAGCAGCCAAGATGGGACTCTACCTTACAATGAGCAGTTCTTC. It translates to CASSQDGTLPYNEQFF.

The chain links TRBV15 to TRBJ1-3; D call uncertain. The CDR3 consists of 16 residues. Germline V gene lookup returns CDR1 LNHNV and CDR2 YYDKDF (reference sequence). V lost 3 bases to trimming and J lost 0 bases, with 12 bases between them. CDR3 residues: CATSRDLGISGNTIYF. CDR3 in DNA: TGTGCCACCAGCAGGGACCTCGGGATCTCTGGAAACACCATATATTTT.

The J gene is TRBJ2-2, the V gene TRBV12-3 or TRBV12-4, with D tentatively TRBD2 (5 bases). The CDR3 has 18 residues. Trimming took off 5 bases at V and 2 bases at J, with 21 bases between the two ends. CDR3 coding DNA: TGTGCCAGCAGTACCCACCTCATTCTAGCTGATAACACCGGGGAGCTGTTTTTT. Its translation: CASSTHLILADNTGELFF.

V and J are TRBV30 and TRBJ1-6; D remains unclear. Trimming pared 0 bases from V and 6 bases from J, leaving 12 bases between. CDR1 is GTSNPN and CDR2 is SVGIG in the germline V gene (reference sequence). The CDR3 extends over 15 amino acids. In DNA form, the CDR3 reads TGTGCCTGGAGTGTCGGAGGCGTCAGTAATTCACCCCTCCACTTT. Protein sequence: CAWSVGGVSNSPLHF.

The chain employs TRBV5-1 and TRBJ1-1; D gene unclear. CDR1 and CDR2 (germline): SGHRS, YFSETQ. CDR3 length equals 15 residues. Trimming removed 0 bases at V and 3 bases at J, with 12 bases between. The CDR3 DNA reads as TGCGCCAGCAGCTTGGAGGCAGGAACTTACACTGAAGCTTTCTTT. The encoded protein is CASSLEAGTYTEAFF.

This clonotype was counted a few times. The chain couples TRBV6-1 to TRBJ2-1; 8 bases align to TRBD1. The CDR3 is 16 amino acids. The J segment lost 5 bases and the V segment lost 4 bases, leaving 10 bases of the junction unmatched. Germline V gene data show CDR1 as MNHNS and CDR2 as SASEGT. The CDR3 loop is CASSGSGGILNNEQFF. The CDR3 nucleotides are TGTGCCAGCAGTGGATCAGGGGGCATTCTTAACAATGAGCAGTTCTTC.

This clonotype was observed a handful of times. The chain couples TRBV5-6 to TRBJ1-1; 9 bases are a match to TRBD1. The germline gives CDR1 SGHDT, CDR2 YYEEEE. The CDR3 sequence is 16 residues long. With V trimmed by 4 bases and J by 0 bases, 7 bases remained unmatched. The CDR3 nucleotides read TGTGCCAGCAGCGCACCGGGACAGGGAATGAACACTGAAGCTTTCTTT. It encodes CASSAPGQGMNTEAFF.

The DNA of the CDR3 is TGTGCCAGCGTACGGACAGGGGGAGTAGGCGAGCAGTACTTC. Its protein is CASVRTGGVGEQYF. The chain has TRBV6-1 and TRBJ2-7, with 10 positions matching TRBD1. Germline V lookup: CDR1 MNHNS, CDR2 SASEGT. The junction had 10 bases not matched to a gene; V was cut back by 8 bases and J by 6 bases. The CDR3 has 14 residues.

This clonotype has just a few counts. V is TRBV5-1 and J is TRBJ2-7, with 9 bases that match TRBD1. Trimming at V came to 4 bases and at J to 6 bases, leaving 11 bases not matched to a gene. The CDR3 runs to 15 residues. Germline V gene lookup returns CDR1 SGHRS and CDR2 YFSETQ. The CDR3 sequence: CASSQSTGGEREQYF. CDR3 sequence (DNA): TGCGCCAGCAGCCAATCGACAGGGGGTGAGCGCGAGCAGTACTTC.

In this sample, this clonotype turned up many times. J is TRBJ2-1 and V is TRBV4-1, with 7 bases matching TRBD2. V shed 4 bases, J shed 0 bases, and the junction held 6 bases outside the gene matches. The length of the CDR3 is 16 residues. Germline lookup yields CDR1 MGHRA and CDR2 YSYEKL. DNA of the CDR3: TGCGCCAGCAGCCCTATAGCGGGCCCCTCCTACAATGAGCAGTTCTTC. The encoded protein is CASSPIAGPSYNEQFF.

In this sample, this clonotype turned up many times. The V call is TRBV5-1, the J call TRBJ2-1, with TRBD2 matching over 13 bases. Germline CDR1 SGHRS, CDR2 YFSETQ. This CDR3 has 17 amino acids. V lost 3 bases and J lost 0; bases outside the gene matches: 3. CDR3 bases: TGCGCCAGCAGCTCGGGACTAGCGGGGTCCTCCTACAATGAGCAGTTCTTC. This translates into CASSSGLAGSSYNEQFF.

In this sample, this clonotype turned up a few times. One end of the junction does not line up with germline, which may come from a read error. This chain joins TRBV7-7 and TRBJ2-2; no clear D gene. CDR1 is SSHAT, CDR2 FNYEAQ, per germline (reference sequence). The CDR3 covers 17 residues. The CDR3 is CASSLSPPGVSTGELFF. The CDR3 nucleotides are TGTGCTAGCAGCTTATCCCCACCTGGGGTAAGCACCGGGGAGCTGTTTTTT.

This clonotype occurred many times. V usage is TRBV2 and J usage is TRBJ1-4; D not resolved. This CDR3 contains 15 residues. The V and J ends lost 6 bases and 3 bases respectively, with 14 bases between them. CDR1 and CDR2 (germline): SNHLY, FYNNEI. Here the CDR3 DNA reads TGTGCCAGCAGGACACCTAAAGTAGCTAATGAAAAACTGTTTTTT. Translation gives CASRTPKVANEKLFF.

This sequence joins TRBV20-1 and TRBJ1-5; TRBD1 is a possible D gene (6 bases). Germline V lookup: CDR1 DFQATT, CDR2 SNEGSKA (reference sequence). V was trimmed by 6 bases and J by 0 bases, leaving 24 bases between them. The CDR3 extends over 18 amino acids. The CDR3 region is CSAPPPLGQTRSNQPQHF. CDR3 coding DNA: TGCAGTGCCCCCCCCCCATTAGGACAGACACGTAGCAATCAGCCCCAGCATTTT.

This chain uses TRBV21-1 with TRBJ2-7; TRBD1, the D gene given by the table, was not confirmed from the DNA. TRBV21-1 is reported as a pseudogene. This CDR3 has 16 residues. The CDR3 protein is CASSASTGGRGYEQYF. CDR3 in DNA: TGTGCCAGCAGCGCTAGCACAGGGGGCAGAGGCTACGAGCAGTACTTC.

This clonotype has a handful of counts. CDR3 protein: CSARTGGLGYGYTF. The CDR3 DNA is TGCAGTGCTAGGACAGGGGGCCTCGGCTATGGCTACACCTTC. The V call is TRBV20-1, the J call TRBJ1-2; 10 bases agree with TRBD1. The germline gives CDR1 DFQATT, CDR2 SNEGSKA (reference sequence). The CDR3 has 14 amino acids. With 3 bases clipped from V and 4 bases from J, the junction kept 5 bases outside the gene matches.

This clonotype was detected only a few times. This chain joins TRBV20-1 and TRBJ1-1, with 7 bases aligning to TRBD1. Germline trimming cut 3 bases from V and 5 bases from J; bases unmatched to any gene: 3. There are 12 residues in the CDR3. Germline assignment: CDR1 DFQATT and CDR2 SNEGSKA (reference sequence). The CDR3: CSARTGLTEAFF. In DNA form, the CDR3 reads TGCAGTGCTAGGACAGGGTTAACTGAAGCTTTCTTT.

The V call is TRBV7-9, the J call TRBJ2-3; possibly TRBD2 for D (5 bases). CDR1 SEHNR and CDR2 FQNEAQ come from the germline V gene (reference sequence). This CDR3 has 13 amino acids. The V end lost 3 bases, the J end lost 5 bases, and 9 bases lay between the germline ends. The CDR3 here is CASSLRRGDTQYF. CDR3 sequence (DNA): TGTGCCAGCAGCTTGCGACGGGGAGATACGCAGTATTTT.

CDR3 nucleotide sequence: TGCGCCAGCAGCCACACCGGGACAGGGGACGATACGCAGTATTTT. Residues: CASSHTGTGDDTQYF. The V call is TRBV4-1, the J call TRBJ2-3; TRBD1 matches at 10 bases. Germline CDR1 and CDR2: MGHRA and YSYEKL. CDR3 length: 15 residues. The V segment lost 3 bases and the J segment 6 bases; nucleotides outside the gene matches: 6.